This T cell receptor beta chain was recorded in a study of T-cell memory formation after mild COVID-19. Study as a whole: There were largely donor-specific TCR clusters.

5'RACE with constant-segment primers built TCRalpha and TCRbeta cDNA libraries with UMIs. TCRdb re-called the 5' RACE reads with MiXCR, one entry per CDR3 protein. This table holds 550,000 to 600,000 distinct CDR3 sequences, roughly a fifth found once. Trimming took 4 bases from V and 7 from J, leaving 17 bases between them. CDR3 size: 15 residues. Study-level results: The second-wave clones peaking on day 37 were not confirmed as SARS-CoV-2-specific. Certain responding clones were present in pre-infection memory, suggesting participation of cross-reactive memory.

This clonotype was counted only a few times. Its specificity is unknown. The rearrangement links TRBV12-3 or TRBV12-4 to TRBJ2-1, with D possibly being TRBD1 or TRBD2 (5 bases each). The TCR was taken from an adult woman who had mild COVID-19 (a few samples of this study predate the infection). Cell type and time point are not known. Sequenced material: PBMCs or a T cell subset sorted from them (not recorded which). DNA of the CDR3: TGTGCCAGCAGTTACTATCTGGACTCAGGGAATGAGCAGTTCTTC. Translated, it gives CASSYYLDSGNEQFF.